The clone carrying this T cell receptor beta chain was recorded at least ten times. Per germline, CDR1 DFQATT and CDR2 SNEGSKA (reference sequence). This CDR3 is built from 14 residues. The entry originates in a study of T cells in Graves' hyperthyroidism and ophthalmopathy. There were TCR beta CDR3 regions amplified from RNA transcripts. A set of HTBI primers served as the primers for a first-round RT-PCR of the TCR CDR3. TCRdb processed the multiplex PCR reads anew with MiXCR; each CDR3 protein has one entry. Of 300,000 to 450,000 distinct CDR3 sequences in the sample, about 18% are singletons; the top ten hold 40% to 45%.

The sample comprised blood. This chain connects TRBV20-1 to TRBJ2-3; 8 bases line up with TRBD2. This clonotype was sampled from a young man with Graves' ophthalmopathy. The CDR3 nucleotides are TGCAGCCATCTTCTCGGGAGGGGAACAGATACGCAGTATTTT. Its protein is CSHLLGRGTDTQYF.